One sample yielded the 10 T cell receptor beta chains listed below, sequenced in a study of blood T cell repertoires in COVID-19. The method was immunoSEQ multiplex PCR; TCRdb's version includes in-frame clones alone and lacks a portion of them. Found here are over 400,000 clones, over 75% of them singletons; the top ten hold roughly 3.1%. Input material: peripheral blood. These receptor sequences come from a human donor in a cohort sampled during active COVID-19.

V is TRBV19 and J is TRBJ2-1; 8 bases line up with TRBD2. The CDR3 totals 16 residues. Trimming cost V 8 bases and J 1 base; bases outside gene matches: 10. Per the germline V gene, CDR1 is LNHDA and CDR2 is SQIVND (reference sequence). CDR3 sequence reads: CASWGGAGGSYNEQFF. The CDR3 DNA reads TGTGCCAGTTGGGGGGGTGCGGGAGGATCCTACAATGAGCAGTTCTTC.

The V call is TRBV27, the J call TRBJ1-1; 8 bases are shared with TRBD1. The germline V gene has CDR1 MNHEY and CDR2 SMNVEV (reference sequence). The CDR3 sequence is 13 residues long. V dropped 6 bases and J dropped 6; count of bases not matched to a gene: 6. CDR3 amino acids: CASRATGDPEAFF. CDR3 nucleotide sequence: TGTGCCAGCAGGGCGACAGGGGATCCTGAAGCTTTCTTT.

V gene TRBV27 combines with J gene TRBJ2-2; unclear D gene. V lost 5 bases and J 5 bases, leaving 15 bases between the germline ends. The length of the CDR3 is 15 residues. The V gene's germline CDR1 is MNHEY and CDR2 SMNVEV (reference sequence). The CDR3 DNA follows: TGTGCCAGCAGTCTAACCGGAGTACGGACCGGGGAGCTGTTTTTT. Translating it yields CASSLTGVRTGELFF.

The V and J genes are TRBV5-5 and TRBJ1-2; 7 positions match TRBD1. The germline CDR1 and CDR2 sequences are SGHKS and YYEKEE (reference sequence). V shed 3 bases and J 4 bases; nucleotides not matched to a gene: 21. The CDR3 is made up of 19 amino acids. The DNA of the CDR3 is TGTGCCAGCAGCTCAACTCCCGGGACAGCCGTCTCGGCGAGCTATGGCTACACCTTC. Its translation is CASSSTPGTAVSASYGYTF.

The rearrangement links TRBV19 to TRBJ2-6, with D unresolved. The CDR3 has 14 amino acids. Germline CDR1 LNHDA, CDR2 SQIVND (reference sequence). V lost 6 bases, J lost 3 bases, and 9 bases lay in between. CDR3 protein: CASRRGFGANVLTF. The CDR3 DNA sequence: TGTGCCAGTAGAAGAGGTTTTGGGGCCAACGTCCTGACTTTC.

This rearrangement joins TRBV7-2 to TRBJ1-1; 8 nucleotides line up with TRBD1. In germline, CDR1 is SGHTA, CDR2 FQGNSA. Trimming removed 2 bases from V and 0 bases from J; junction bases left unmatched: 5. This CDR3 contains 16 residues. Here the CDR3 reads CASSLMDRVMNTEAFF. CDR3 nucleotides: TGTGCCAGCAGCTTAATGGACAGGGTTATGAACACTGAAGCTTTCTTT.

The CDR3, as DNA: TGTGCCAGCAGCAAAGAGAACAGGTCGAACACCGGGGAGCTGTTTTTT. Translating gives CASSKENRSNTGELFF. The J gene is TRBJ2-2, the V gene TRBV21-1; the table gives TRBD1 as D, unverified against the DNA. TRBV21-1 is deemed a pseudogene. The CDR3 has 16 amino acids.

The chain uses TRBV29-1 and TRBJ2-1; D is possibly TRBD2 (5 bases). The CDR3 runs 14 residues. The ends were cut back, 6 bases at V and 1 base at J, with 13 bases in the middle. Germline V gene lookup returns CDR1 SQVTM and CDR2 ANQGSEA. CDR3 DNA: TGCAGCGTCGATCTCGGACTGTCCTACAATGAGCAGTTCTTC. This sequence encodes CSVDLGLSYNEQFF.

This clone was detected a few times. The CDR3 reads CASSMRIAGVNEQFF. In nucleotides, the CDR3 is TGTGCCAGCAGCATGAGAATAGCGGGAGTCAATGAGCAGTTCTTC. The chain couples TRBV21-1 to TRBJ2-1; the table's D call of TRBD2 was not tested on the DNA. TRBV21-1 is a listed pseudogene. The length of the CDR3 is 15 residues.

About this clone: A read error may explain this, as a much larger clone is one base away. Additional DNA sequences in this sample encode the identical CDR3. This chain links TRBV14 with TRBJ2-3; no clear D gene. The CDR3 is 14 residues long. Germline V gene sequence: CDR1 SGHDN, CDR2 FVKESK. Trimming took 1 base from V and 2 from J, leaving 7 bases between them. The CDR3, as DNA: TGTGCCAGCAGCCAAGCCCGACACACAGATACGCAGTATTTT. It is translated as CASSQARHTDTQYF.